This T cell receptor (beta chain) derives from a study of cytomegalovirus exposure and HLA in healthy donors. The study, taken as a whole, reports: In a later analysis, donors in an Asian-associated ancestry cluster reportedly had fewer N-insertions in productive TCRs than the cohort mean.

Amplification used 60 Vbeta primers and 13 Jbeta primers. The protocol was immunoSEQ multiplex PCR, while the TCRdb copy is restricted to in-frame clones and leaves out a portion. Of around 130,000 clones in the sample, over 70% were seen once. In its sample, this clone was seen a few times. As yet, its antigen is unknown. The source of this sequence is a woman in her thirties or forties in good health and CMV-seronegative. Sequencing input: PBMCs.

The CDR3 loop reads CAISPTAGELFF. The DNA of the CDR3 is TGTGCCATCAGCCCTACCGCCGGGGAGCTGTTTTTT. The chain combines TRBV10-3 with TRBJ2-2; D ambiguous. Germline lookup yields CDR1 ENHRY and CDR2 SYGVKD. The length of the CDR3 is 12 residues. V was cut by 6 bases and J by 6 bases, with 8 bases left in between.